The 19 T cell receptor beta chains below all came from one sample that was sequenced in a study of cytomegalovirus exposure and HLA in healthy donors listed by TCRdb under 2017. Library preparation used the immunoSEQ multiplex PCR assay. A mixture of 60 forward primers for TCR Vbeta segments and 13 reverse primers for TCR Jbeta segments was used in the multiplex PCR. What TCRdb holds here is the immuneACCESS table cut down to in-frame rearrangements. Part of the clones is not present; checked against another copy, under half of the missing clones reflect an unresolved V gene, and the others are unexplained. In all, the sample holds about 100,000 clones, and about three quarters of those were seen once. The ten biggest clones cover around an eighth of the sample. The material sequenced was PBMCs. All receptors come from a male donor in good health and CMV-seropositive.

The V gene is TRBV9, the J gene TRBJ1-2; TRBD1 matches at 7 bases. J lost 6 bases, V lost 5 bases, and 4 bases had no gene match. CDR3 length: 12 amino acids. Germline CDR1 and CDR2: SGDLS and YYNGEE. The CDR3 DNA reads TGTGCCAGCAGGGGGACAGTTAATGGCTACACCTTC. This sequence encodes CASRGTVNGYTF. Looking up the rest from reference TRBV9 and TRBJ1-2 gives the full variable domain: DSGVTQTPKHLITATGQRVTLRCSPRSGDLSVYWYQQSLDQGLQFLIQYYNGEERAKGNILERFSAQQFPDLHSELNLSSLELGDSALYFCASRGTVNGYTFGSGTRLTVV.

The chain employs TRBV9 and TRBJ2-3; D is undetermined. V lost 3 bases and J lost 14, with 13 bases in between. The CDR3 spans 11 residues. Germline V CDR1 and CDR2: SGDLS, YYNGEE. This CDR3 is CASSATGPLYF. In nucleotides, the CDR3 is TGTGCCAGCAGCGCGACTGGCCCTCTGTATTTT.

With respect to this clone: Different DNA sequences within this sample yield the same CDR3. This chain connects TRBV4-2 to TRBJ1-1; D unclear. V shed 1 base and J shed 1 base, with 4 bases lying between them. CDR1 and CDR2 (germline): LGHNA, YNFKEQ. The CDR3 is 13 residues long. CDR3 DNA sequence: TGTGCCAGCAGCCAAGGAGAGAACACTGAAGCTTTCTTT. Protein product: CASSQGENTEAFF.

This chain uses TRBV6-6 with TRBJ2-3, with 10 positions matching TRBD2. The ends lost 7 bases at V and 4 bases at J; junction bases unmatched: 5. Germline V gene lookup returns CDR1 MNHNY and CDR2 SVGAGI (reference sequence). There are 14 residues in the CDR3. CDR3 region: CASTNSGGSDTQYF. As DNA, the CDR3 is TGTGCCAGCACCAATAGCGGGGGGTCAGATACGCAGTATTTT.

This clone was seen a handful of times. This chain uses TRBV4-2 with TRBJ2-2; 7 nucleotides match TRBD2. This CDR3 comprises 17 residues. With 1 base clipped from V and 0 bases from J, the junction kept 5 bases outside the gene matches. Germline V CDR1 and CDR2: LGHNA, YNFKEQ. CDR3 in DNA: TGTGCCAGCAGCCAAGTTGGGGGGGATACGAACACCGGGGAGCTGTTTTTT. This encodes CASSQVGGDTNTGELFF.

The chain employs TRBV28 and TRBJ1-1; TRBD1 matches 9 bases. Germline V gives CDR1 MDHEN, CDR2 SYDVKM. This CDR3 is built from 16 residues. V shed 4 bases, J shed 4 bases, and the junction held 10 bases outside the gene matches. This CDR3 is CASSSGQGWSGTEAFF. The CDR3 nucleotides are TGTGCCAGCAGTTCGGGACAGGGTTGGTCGGGCACTGAAGCTTTCTTT. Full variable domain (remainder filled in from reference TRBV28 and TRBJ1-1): DVKVTQSSRYLVKRTGEKVFLECVQDMDHENMFWYRQDPGLGLRLIYFSYDVKMKEKGDIPEGYSVSREKKERFSLILESASTNQTSMYLCASSSGQGWSGTEAFFGQGTRLTVV.

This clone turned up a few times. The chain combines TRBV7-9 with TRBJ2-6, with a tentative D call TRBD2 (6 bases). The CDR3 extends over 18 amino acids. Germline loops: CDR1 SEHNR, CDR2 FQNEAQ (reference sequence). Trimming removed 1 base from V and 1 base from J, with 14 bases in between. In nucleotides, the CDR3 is TGTGCCAGCAGCTTAGATGGGATTCGGGAGTCTGGGGCCAACGTCCTGACTTTC. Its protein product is CASSLDGIRESGANVLTF.

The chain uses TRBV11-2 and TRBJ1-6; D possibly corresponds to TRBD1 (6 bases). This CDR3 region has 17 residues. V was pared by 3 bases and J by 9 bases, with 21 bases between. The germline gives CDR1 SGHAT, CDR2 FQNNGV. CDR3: CASSLDTGGLGISPLHF. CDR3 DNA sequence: TGTGCCAGCAGCTTGGATACTGGGGGCCTAGGTATTTCACCCCTCCACTTT.

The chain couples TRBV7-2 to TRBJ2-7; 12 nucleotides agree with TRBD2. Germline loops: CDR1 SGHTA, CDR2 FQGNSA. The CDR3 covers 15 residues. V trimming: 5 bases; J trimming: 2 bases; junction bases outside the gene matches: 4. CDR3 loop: CASSPGLAGTYEQYF. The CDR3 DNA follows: TGTGCCAGCAGCCCAGGACTAGCGGGGACCTACGAGCAGTACTTC.

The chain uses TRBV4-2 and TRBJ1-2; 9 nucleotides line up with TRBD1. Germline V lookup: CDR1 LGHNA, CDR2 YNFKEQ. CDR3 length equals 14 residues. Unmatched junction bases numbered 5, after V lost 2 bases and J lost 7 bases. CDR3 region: CASSQTTGGAGYTF. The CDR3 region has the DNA TGTGCCAGCAGCCAAACGACAGGGGGTGCTGGCTACACCTTC.

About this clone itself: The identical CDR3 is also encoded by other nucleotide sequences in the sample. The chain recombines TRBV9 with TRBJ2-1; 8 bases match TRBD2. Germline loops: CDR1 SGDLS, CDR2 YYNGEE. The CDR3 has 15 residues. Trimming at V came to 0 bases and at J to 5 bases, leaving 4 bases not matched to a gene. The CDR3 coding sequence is TGTGCCAGCAGCGTAGACGGGGGGGCGAACAATGAGCAGTTCTTC. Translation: CASSVDGGANNEQFF. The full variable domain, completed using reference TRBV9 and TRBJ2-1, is DSGVTQTPKHLITATGQRVTLRCSPRSGDLSVYWYQQSLDQGLQFLIQYYNGEERAKGNILERFSAQQFPDLHSELNLSSLELGDSALYFCASSVDGGANNEQFFGPGTRLTVL.

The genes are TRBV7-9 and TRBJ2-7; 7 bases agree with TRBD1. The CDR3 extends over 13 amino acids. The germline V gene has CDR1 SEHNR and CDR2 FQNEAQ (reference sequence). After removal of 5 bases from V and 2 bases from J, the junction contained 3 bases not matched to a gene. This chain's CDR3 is CASSQGTAYEQYF. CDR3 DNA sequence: TGTGCCAGCAGCCAGGGGACAGCCTACGAGCAGTACTTC.

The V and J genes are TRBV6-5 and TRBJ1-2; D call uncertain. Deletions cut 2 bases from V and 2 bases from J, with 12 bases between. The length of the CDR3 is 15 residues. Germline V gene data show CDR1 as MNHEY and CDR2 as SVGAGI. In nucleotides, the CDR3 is TGTGCCAGCAGTTACGAGGGTTATTTGAACTATGGCTACACCTTC. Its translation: CASSYEGYLNYGYTF.

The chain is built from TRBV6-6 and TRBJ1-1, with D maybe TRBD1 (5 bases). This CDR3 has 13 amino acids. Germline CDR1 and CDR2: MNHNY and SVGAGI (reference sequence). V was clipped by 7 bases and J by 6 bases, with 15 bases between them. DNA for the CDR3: TGTGCCAGCACCGACGTCAGGGAATCTGAAGCTTTCTTT. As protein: CASTDVRESEAFF.

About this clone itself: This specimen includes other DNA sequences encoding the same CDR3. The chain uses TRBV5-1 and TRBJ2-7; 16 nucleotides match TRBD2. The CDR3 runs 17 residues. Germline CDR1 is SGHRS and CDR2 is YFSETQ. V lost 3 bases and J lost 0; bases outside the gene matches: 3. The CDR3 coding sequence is TGCGCCAGCAGCTCGGGACTAGCGGGGGGGCTCTCCTACGAGCAGTACTTC. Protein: CASSSGLAGGLSYEQYF.

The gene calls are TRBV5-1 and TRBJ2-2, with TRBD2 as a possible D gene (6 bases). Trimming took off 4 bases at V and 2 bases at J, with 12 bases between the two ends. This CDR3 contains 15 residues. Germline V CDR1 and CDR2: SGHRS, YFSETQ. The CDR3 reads CASSPGSGNTGELFF. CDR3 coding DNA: TGCGCCAGCAGCCCAGGTAGCGGAAACACCGGGGAGCTGTTTTTT.

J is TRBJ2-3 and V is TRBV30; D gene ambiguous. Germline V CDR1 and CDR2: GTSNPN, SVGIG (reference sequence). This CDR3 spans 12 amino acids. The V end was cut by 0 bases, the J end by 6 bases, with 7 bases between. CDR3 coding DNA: TGTGCCTGGAGTGTACCGCGTGATACGCAGTATTTT. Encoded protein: CAWSVPRDTQYF. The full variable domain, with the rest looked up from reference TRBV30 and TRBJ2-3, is SQTIHQWPATLVQPVGSPLSLECTVEGTSNPNLYWYRQAAGRGLQLLFYSVGIGQISSEVPQNLSASRPQDRQFILSSKKLLLSDSGFYLCAWSVPRDTQYFGPGTRLTVL.

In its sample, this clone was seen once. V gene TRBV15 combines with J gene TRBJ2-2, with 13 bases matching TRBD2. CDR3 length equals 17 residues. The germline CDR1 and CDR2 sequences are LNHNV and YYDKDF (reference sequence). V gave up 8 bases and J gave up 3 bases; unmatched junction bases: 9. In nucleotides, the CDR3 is TGTGCCACCGGTGGGACTAGCGGGGCCGTCCACACCGGGGAGCTGTTTTTT. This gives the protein CATGGTSGAVHTGELFF.

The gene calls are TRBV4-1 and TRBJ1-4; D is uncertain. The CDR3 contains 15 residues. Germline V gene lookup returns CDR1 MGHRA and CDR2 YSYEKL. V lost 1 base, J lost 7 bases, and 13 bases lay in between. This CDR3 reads CASSQVRGPAEKLFF. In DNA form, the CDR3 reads TGCGCCAGCAGCCAAGTAAGAGGGCCTGCTGAAAAACTGTTTTTT.